A single sample is the source of the 2 T cell receptor beta chains below, sequenced in a study of CD8 T cells in Susac syndrome. A quantity of about 0.45 to 1 ug RNA underwent reverse transcription using random hexamers. TCRdb redid the calling of the immunoSEQ multiplex PCR reads with MiXCR, one entry per CDR3 protein. The sample shows 150,000 to 180,000 distinct CDR3 sequences, roughly 94% of them seen only once. The sample taken for sequencing was CD8+ T cells from PBMCs. The source is a human donor with multiple sclerosis.

The chain is built from TRBV5-6 and TRBJ1-6; no clear D gene. CDR1 SGHDT and CDR2 YYEEEE come from the germline V gene. Trimming took off 5 bases at V and 11 bases at J, with 17 bases between the two ends. The CDR3 has 14 amino acids. This CDR3 is CASSESYLGAPLHF. CDR3 nucleotides: TGTGCCAGCAGTGAAAGTTACTTGGGCGCACCCCTCCACTTT.

This clonotype appeared a few times. The chain employs TRBV7-2 and TRBJ1-5; D remains ambiguous. V was pared by 5 bases and J by 5 bases, with 16 bases between. Germline CDR1 reads SGHTA; CDR2 reads FQGNSA. The CDR3 is made up of 15 amino acids. This CDR3 is CASSLSHAGDQPQHF. CDR3 bases: TGTGCCAGCAGCCTATCTCATGCGGGAGATCAGCCCCAGCATTTT.